A single TCR beta chain is shown here with its context. This record comes from a study of cytomegalovirus exposure and HLA in healthy donors. Each of the donors was a healthy bone marrow donor. The study ran its PCR with 60 Vbeta and 13 Jbeta primers. The repertoire was sequenced with immunoSEQ multiplex PCR; TCRdb's copy has only in-frame clones and lacks some. This table holds approximately 150,000 clones, 80% found once. Looked up from germline, CDR1 is MNHEY and CDR2 is SMNVEV (reference sequence). The CDR3 spans 15 residues. V lost 4 bases to trimming and J lost 2 bases; unmatched junction nucleotides: 6.

The sequencing sample was made of PBMCs. The receptor was isolated from a middle-aged woman in good health and CMV-seronegative. The chain uses TRBV27 and TRBJ2-7; TRBD2 matches at 9 bases. The DNA of the CDR3 is TGTGCCAGCAGTTATTTGGCGGGAGGGCCCTACGAGCAGTACTTC. Amino acid sequence: CASSYLAGGPYEQYF.